This T cell receptor beta chain stems from a study of blood T cell repertoires in COVID-19. Study overall: Sample material is recorded as cDNA or gDNA derived from T cells, B-cell-depleted T cells, or PBMCs.

Per the study methods: Estimation of nucleated cell counts relied on the amplification of reference gene primers. Generated by immunoSEQ multiplex PCR, the TCRdb table keeps only in-frame clones and is missing some. The DNA was the basis for D and trimming; V, J and clone size are from that table. The sample carries approximately 45,000 clones, 88% recorded once. J was trimmed by 3 bases and V by 2 bases; bases with no gene match: 4. Germline V CDR1 and CDR2: SGHDT, YYEEEE. The CDR3 covers 15 residues. Sample: peripheral blood. V is TRBV5-6 and J is TRBJ2-7, with 11 bases matching TRBD1. This sequence was found in a human donor in a cohort sampled during active COVID-19. CDR3 in DNA: TGTGCCAGCAGCTTAACCGGGACAGGGGGCTACGAGCAGTACTTC. Protein product: CASSLTGTGGYEQYF. Looking up the rest from reference TRBV5-6 and TRBJ2-7 gives the full variable domain: DAGVTQSPTHLIKTRGQQVTLRCSPKSGHDTVSWYQQALGQGPQFIFQYYEEEERQRGNFPDRFSGHQFPNYSSELNVNALLLGDSALYLCASSLTGTGGYEQYFGPGTRLTVT.